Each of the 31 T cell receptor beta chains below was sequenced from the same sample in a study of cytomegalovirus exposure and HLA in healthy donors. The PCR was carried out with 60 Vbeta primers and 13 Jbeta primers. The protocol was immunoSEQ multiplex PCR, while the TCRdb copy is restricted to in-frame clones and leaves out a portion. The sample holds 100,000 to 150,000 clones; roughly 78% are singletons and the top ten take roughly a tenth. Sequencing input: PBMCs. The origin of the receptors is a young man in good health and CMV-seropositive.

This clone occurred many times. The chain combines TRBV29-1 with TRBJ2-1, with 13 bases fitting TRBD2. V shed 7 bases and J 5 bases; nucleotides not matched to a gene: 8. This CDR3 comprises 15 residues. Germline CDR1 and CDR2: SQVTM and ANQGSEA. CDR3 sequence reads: CSGGGGTSGNNEQFF. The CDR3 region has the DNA TGCAGCGGGGGGGGCGGGACTAGCGGGAACAATGAGCAGTTCTTC.

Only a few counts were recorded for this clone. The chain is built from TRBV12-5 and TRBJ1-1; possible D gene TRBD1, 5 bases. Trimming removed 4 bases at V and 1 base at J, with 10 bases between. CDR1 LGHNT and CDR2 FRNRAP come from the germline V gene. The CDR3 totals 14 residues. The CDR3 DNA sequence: TGTGCTAGTGGTTCAGGGCAGGGGAACACTGAAGCTTTCTTT. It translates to CASGSGQGNTEAFF.

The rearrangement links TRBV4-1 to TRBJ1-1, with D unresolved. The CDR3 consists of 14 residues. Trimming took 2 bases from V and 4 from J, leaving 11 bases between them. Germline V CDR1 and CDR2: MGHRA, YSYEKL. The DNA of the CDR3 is TGCGCCAGCAGCCAAACTTTTTCTGGCACTGAAGCTTTCTTT. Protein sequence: CASSQTFSGTEAFF.

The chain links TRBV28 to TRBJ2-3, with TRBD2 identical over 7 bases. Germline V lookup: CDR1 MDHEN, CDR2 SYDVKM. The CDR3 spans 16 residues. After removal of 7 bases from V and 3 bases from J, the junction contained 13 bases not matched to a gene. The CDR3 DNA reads TGTGCCAGCATTCCCCCGAGCGGGATGATTACAGATACGCAGTATTTT. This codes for CASIPPSGMITDTQYF.

The CDR3 here is CASSFTGTEAFF. The CDR3 nucleotides read TGTGCCAGCAGCTTTACAGGCACTGAAGCTTTCTTT. The rearrangement uses TRBV5-5 and TRBJ1-1; perhaps TRBD1 as D (5 bases). CDR1 and CDR2 (germline): SGHKS, YYEKEE (reference sequence). This CDR3 has 12 residues. Trimming took 2 bases from V and 4 from J, leaving 6 bases between them.

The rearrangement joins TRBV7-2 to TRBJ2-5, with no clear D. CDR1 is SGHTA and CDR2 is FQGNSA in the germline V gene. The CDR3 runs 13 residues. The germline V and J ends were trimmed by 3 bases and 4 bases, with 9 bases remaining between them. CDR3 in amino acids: CASSFNRRETQYF. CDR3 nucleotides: TGTGCCAGCAGCTTTAATCGTCGAGAGACCCAGTACTTC.

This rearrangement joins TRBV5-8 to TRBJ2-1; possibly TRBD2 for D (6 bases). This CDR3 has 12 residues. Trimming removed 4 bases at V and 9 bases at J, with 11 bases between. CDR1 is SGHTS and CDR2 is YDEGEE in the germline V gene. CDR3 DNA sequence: TGTGCCAGCAGCCCCGGGGGACTTGAGCAGTTCTTC. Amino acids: CASSPGGLEQFF.

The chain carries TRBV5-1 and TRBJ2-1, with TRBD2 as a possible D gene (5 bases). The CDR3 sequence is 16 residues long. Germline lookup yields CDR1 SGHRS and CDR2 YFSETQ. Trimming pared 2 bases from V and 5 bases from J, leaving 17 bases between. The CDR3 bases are TGCGCCAGCAGCTTCTCGATCGCGGGCCTACACAATGAGCAGTTCTTC. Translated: CASSFSIAGLHNEQFF.

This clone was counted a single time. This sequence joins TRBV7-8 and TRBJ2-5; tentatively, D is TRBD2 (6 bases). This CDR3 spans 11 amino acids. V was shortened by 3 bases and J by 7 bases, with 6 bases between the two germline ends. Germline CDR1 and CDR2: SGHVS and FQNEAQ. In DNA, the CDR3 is TGTGCCAGCAGCTTGGGGGGGACCCAGTACTTC. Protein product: CASSLGGTQYF.

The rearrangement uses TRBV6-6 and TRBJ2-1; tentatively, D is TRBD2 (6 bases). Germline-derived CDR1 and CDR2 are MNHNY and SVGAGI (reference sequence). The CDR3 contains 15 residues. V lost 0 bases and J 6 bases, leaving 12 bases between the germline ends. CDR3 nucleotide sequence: TGTGCCAGCAGTTACTCACGGGAGCTGGCCAATGAGCAGTTCTTC. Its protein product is CASSYSRELANEQFF.

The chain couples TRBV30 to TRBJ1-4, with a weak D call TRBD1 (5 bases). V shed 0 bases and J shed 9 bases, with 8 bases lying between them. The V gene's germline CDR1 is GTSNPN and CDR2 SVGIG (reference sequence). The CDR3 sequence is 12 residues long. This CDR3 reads CAWSVTGQKLFF. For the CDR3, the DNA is TGTGCCTGGAGTGTAACAGGCCAAAAACTGTTTTTT.

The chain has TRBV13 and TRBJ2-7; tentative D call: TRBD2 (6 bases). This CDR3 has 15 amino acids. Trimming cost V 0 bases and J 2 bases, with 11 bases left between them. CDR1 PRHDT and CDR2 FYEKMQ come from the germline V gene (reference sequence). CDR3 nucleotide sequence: TGTGCCAGCAGCTTAGGTCGGCGGGGAACCTACGAGCAGTACTTC. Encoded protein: CASSLGRRGTYEQYF.

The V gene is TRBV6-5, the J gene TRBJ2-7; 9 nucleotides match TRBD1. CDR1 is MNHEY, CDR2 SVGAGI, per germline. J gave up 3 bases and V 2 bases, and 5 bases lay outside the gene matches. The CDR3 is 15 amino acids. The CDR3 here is CASSYETGGIYEQYF. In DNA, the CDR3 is TGTGCCAGCAGTTACGAGACAGGGGGGATCTACGAGCAGTACTTC.

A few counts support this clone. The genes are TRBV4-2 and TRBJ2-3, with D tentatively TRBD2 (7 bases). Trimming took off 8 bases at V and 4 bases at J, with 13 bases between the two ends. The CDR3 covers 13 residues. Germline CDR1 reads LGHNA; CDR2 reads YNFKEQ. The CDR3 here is CASGWEGADTQYF. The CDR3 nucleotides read TGTGCCAGCGGATGGGAGGGGGCAGATACGCAGTATTTT.

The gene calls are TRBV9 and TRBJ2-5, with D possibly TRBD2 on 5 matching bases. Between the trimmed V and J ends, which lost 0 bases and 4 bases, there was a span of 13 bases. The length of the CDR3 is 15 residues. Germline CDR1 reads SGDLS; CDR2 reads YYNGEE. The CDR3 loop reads CASSVDPGMGETQYF. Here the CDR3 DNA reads TGTGCCAGCAGCGTAGACCCGGGAATGGGAGAGACCCAGTACTTC.

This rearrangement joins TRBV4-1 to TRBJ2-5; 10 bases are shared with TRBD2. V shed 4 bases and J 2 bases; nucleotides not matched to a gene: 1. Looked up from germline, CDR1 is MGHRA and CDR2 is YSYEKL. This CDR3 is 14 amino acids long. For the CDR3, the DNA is TGCGCCAGCAGCCTGGGACTAGCGCAAGAGACCCAGTACTTC. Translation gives CASSLGLAQETQYF.

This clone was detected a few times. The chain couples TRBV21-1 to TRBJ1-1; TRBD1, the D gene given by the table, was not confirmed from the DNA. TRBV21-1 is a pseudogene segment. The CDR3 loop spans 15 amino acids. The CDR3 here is CASNQGTGGNTEAFF. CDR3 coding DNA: TGTGCCAGCAACCAAGGGACAGGGGGGAACACTGAAGCTTTCTTT.

The CDR3 nucleotides read TGTGCCAGCAGTTCCCTTGTGTCCTCAGAGCGGGAGGGCCCTCTGGGCGAGCAGTACTTC. This translates into CASSSLVSSEREGPLGEQYF. The J gene is TRBJ2-7, the V gene TRBV28, with 10 bases lining up with TRBD2. The V gene end was trimmed by 4 bases and the J gene end by 6 bases; junction bases not matched to a gene: 24. The CDR3 spans 20 residues. Germline CDR1 reads MDHEN; CDR2 reads SYDVKM.

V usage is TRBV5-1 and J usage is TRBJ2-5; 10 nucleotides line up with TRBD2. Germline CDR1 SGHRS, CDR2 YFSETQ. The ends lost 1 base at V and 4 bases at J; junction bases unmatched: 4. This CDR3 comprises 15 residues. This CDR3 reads CASSLIAGGSETQYF. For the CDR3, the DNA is TGCGCCAGCAGCTTGATAGCGGGAGGCTCAGAGACCCAGTACTTC.

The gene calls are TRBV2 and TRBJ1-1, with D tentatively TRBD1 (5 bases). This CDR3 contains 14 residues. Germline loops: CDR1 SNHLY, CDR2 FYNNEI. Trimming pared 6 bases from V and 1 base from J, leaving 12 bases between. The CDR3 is CASSHSQGNTEAFF. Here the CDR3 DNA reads TGTGCCAGCAGCCACTCCCAGGGGAACACTGAAGCTTTCTTT.

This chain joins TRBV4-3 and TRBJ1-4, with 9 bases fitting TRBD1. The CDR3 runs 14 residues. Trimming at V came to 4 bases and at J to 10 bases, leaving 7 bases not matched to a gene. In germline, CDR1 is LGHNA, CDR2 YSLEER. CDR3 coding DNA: TGCGCCAGCAGCCGCCGGACAGGGGAGGTAAAACTGTTTTTT. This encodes CASSRRTGEVKLFF.

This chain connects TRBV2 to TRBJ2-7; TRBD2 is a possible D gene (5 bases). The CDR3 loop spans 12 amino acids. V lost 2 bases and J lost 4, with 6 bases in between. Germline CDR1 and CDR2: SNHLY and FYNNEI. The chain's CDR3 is CASSERGYEQYF. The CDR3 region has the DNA TGTGCCAGCAGTGAACGGGGTTACGAGCAGTACTTC. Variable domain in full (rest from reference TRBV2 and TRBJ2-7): EPEVTQTPSHQVTQMGQEVILRCVPISNHLYFYWYRQILGQKVEFLVSFYNNEISEKSEIFDDQFSVERPDGSNFTLKIRSTKLEDSAMYFCASSERGYEQYFGPGTRLTVT.

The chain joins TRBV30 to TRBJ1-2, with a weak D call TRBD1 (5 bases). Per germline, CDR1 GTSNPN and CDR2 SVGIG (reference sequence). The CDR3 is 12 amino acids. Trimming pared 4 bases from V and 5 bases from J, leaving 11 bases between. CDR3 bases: TGTGCCTGGAATGACCGGGGGTATGGCTACACCTTC. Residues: CAWNDRGYGYTF.

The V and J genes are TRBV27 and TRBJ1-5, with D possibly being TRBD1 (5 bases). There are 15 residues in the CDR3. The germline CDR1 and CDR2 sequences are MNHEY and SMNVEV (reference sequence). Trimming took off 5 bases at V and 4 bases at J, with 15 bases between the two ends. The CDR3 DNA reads TGTGCCAGCAGTCCCCAAGGGGCTAGGAATCAGCCCCAGCATTTT. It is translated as CASSPQGARNQPQHF.

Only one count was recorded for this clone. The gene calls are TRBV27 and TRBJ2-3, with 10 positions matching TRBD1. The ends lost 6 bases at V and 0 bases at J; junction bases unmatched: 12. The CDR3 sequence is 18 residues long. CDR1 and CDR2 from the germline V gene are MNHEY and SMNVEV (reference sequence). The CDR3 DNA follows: TGTGCCAGCAGCCAAGGACAGGGGGTCACCACTAGCACAGATACGCAGTATTTT. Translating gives CASSQGQGVTTSTDTQYF.

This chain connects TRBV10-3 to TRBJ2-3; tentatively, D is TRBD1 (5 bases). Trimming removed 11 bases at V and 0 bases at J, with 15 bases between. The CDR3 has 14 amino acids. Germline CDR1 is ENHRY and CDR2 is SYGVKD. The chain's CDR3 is CAAREGDSTDTQYF. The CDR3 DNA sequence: TGTGCCGCCCGAGAAGGGGATAGCACAGATACGCAGTATTTT.

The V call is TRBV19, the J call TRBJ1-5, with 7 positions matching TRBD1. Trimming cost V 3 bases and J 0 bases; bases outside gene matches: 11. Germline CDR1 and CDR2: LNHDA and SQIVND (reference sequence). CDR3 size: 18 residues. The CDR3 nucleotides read TGTGCCAGTAGTATTGGACCCGGGACAGCTTATAGCAATCAGCCCCAGCATTTT. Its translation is CASSIGPGTAYSNQPQHF.

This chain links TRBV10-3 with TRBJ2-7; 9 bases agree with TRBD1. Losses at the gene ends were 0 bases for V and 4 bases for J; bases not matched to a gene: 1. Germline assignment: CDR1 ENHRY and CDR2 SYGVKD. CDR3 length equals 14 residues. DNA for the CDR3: TGTGCCATCAGTGAGTCGGGACAGGGTTACGAGCAGTACTTC. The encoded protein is CAISESGQGYEQYF.

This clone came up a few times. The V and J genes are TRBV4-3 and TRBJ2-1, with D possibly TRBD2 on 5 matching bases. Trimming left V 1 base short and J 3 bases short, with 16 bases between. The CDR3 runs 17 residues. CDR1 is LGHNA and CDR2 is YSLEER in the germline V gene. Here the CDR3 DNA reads TGCGCCAGCAGCCAAGCTCCCGGAGGACGAAACTACAATGAGCAGTTCTTC. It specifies CASSQAPGGRNYNEQFF.

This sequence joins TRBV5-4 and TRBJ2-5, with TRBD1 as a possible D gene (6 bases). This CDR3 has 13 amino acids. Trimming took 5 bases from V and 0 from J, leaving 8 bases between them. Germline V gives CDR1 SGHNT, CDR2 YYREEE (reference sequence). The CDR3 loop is CASSWDNQETQYF. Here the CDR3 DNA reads TGTGCCAGCAGTTGGGACAACCAAGAGACCCAGTACTTC.

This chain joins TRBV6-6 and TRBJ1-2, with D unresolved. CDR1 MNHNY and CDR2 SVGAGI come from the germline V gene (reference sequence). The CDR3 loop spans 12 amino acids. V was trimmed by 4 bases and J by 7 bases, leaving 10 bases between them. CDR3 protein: CASSSPERGYTF. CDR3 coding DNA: TGTGCCAGCAGTTCCCCCGAGCGTGGCTACACCTTC.